Below, 14 T cell receptor beta chains from the same sample are listed, as sequenced in a study of glioma-infiltrating T cells. TCR alpha and beta CDR3 regions were amplified from RNA using iRepertoire nested multiplex PCR. One entry per CDR3 protein results from TCRdb running MiXCR on the multiplex PCR reads. The sample consists of 300,000 to 450,000 distinct CDR3 sequences, around 38% of them appearing once. Sequenced sample: glioma tissue, nonneoplastic brain tissue, or PBMCs (not recorded which). These receptors were collected from a human donor with low-grade glioma or glioblastoma, undergoing nonglioma brain surgery, or in good health (not recorded which).

This clonotype was seen ten or more times. The V and J genes are TRBV2 and TRBJ1-1; 10 bases are shared with TRBD1. This CDR3 is 15 amino acids long. CDR1 SNHLY and CDR2 FYNNEI come from the germline V gene. Losses at the gene ends were 8 bases for V and 4 bases for J; bases not matched to a gene: 10. This chain's CDR3 is CASERQGAVVTEAFF. The DNA for the CDR3 is TGTGCCAGCGAAAGACAGGGGGCTGTGGTCACTGAAGCTTTCTTT.

CDR3 nucleotides: TGTGCCAGCAGCCCGAGGGGCGGGACAAGCGCTGAAGCTTTCTTT. It is translated as CASSPRGGTSAEAFF. The rearrangement links TRBV7-2 to TRBJ1-1, with D possibly matching TRBD1 (6 bases). Germline V CDR1 and CDR2: SGHTA, FQGNSA. The CDR3 consists of 15 residues. V was clipped by 5 bases and J by 6 bases, with 19 bases between them.

This clonotype was detected ten times or more. DNA of the CDR3: TGCAGTGCTAGAGATCCGGGCATGCAGTATTTT. The encoded protein is CSARDPGMQYF. V gene TRBV20-1 combines with J gene TRBJ2-3; D is undetermined. This CDR3 spans 11 amino acids. Trimming pared 0 bases from V and 11 bases from J, leaving 9 bases between. Germline CDR1 DFQATT, CDR2 SNEGSKA (reference sequence).

The chain couples TRBV7-2 to TRBJ1-4; 7 bases line up with TRBD1. This CDR3 contains 14 residues. J lost 7 bases, V lost 4 bases, and 6 bases had no gene match. Germline CDR1 reads SGHTA; CDR2 reads FQGNSA. The CDR3 DNA follows: TGTGCCAGCAGCTCGCGGACAGGCAGTGAAAAACTGTTTTTT. This codes for CASSSRTGSEKLFF.

This clonotype was seen many times. The CDR3 reads CASSEVGTEAFF. The CDR3 nucleotides read TGTGCCAGCAGTGAGGTTGGAACTGAAGCTTTCTTT. The chain combines TRBV6-1 with TRBJ1-1, with D uncertain. CDR3 length: 12 amino acids. Germline CDR1 is MNHNS and CDR2 is SASEGT. V lost 3 bases, J lost 5 bases, and 7 bases lay in between.

Comment on this clonotype: This sequence may be a read error, since a much larger clone differs from it by one base. This chain joins TRBV7-8 and TRBJ1-1; D gene ambiguous. Germline CDR1 and CDR2: SGHVS and FQNEAQ. Trimming removed 3 bases from V and 11 bases from J, with 19 bases in between. CDR3 length equals 14 residues. The CDR3 coding sequence is TGTGCCAGCAGCTTGAGGGAGGTGGAAGATAAGGCTTTCTTT. Amino acids: CASSLREVEDKAFF.

Regarding this clonotype: One base away lies a much larger clone, so this may be a sequencing read error. The chain has TRBV20-1 and TRBJ2-7; TRBD1 might be the D (6 bases). Germline CDR1 and CDR2: DFQATT and SNEGSKA (reference sequence). The CDR3 extends over 14 amino acids. Written as DNA, the CDR3 is TGCGGTGTCAACTCCGGGACAAGGATCTACGAGCAGTACTTC. Translating it yields CGVNSGTRIYEQYF.

This clonotype appeared a few times. The rearrangement links TRBV11-2 to TRBJ2-6; no clear D gene. V was shortened by 5 bases and J by 4 bases, with 12 bases between the two germline ends. The CDR3 has 15 residues. CDR1 and CDR2 (germline): SGHAT, FQNNGV. DNA of the CDR3: TGTGCCAGCAGCCCTATAAAGAGGGGGGCCAACGTCCTGACTTTC. Its translation is CASSPIKRGANVLTF.

Note on this clonotype: The conserved closing phenylalanine or tryptophan is absent in this CDR3, likely reflecting a read error. The chain combines TRBV28 with TRBJ2-7, with D possibly matching TRBD1 (6 bases). From germline, CDR1 is MDHEN and CDR2 SYDVKM. The germline V and J ends were trimmed by 5 bases and 6 bases, with 11 bases remaining between them. The CDR3 sequence is 12 residues long. CDR3 protein: CASSTVRGEQYL. CDR3 DNA sequence: TGTGCCAGCAGTACCGTCAGGGGCGAGCAGTACCTC.

There are many counts of this clonotype. The genes are TRBV20-1 and TRBJ2-1, with D perhaps matching TRBD2 (7 bases). Germline loops: CDR1 DFQATT, CDR2 SNEGSKA (reference sequence). Between the trimmed V and J ends, which lost 3 bases and 8 bases, there was a span of 11 bases. CDR3 size: 12 residues. The CDR3 DNA reads TGCAGTGCTAGTAGGGGGAGGGATGAGCAGTTCTTC. Translation: CSASRGRDEQFF.

The chain couples TRBV7-2 to TRBJ2-2, with D possibly matching TRBD1 (6 bases). CDR1 and CDR2 from the germline V gene are SGHTA and FQGNSA. The ends were cut back, 6 bases at V and 6 bases at J, with 14 bases in the middle. The CDR3 spans 14 residues. The CDR3 protein is CASSQGTAAGELFF. Here the CDR3 DNA reads TGTGCCAGCAGTCAGGGGACGGCTGCCGGGGAGCTGTTTTTT.

The chain joins TRBV10-3 to TRBJ2-7, with TRBD1 matching 9 bases. The length of the CDR3 is 15 residues. Losses at the gene ends were 4 bases for V and 0 bases for J; bases not matched to a gene: 4. Germline V gene data show CDR1 as ENHRY and CDR2 as SYGVKD. The chain's CDR3 is CAISGDRAYSYEQYF. The DNA of the CDR3 is TGTGCCATCAGTGGGGACAGGGCGTACTCCTACGAGCAGTACTTC.

The V and J genes are TRBV5-1 and TRBJ1-6, with TRBD1 as a possible D gene (6 bases). From germline, CDR1 is SGHRS and CDR2 YFSETQ. This CDR3 is built from 16 residues. Between the trimmed V and J ends, which lost 0 bases and 2 bases, there was a span of 9 bases. The CDR3 protein is CASSLDNRAYNSPLHF. CDR3 nucleotides: TGCGCCAGCAGCTTGGATAACAGGGCCTATAATTCACCCCTCCACTTT.

This clonotype was seen a handful of times. The rearrangement links TRBV4-2 to TRBJ1-5; D call uncertain. There are 13 residues in the CDR3. Germline V gene lookup returns CDR1 LGHNA and CDR2 YNFKEQ. With 7 bases removed from V and 0 bases from J, the gap between germline ends came to 7 bases. The CDR3 coding sequence is TGTGCCAGCACCGACAATAGCAATCAGCCCCAGCATTTT. Its protein is CASTDNSNQPQHF.